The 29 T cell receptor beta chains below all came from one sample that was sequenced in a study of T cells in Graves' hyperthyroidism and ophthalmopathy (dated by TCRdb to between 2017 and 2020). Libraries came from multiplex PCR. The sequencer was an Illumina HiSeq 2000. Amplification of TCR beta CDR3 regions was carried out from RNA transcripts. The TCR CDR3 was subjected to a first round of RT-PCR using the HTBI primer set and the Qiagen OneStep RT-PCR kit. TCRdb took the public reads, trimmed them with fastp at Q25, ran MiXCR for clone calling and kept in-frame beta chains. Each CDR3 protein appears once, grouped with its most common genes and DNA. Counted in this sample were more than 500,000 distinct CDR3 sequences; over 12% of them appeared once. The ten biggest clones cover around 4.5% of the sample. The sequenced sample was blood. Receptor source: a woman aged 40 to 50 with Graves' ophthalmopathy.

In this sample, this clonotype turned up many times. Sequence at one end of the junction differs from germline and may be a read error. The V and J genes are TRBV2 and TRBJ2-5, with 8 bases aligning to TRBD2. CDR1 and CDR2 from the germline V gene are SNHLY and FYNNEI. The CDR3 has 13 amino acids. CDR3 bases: TGTGCCAGCAGGGAAGGACTAGCAGAGACCCAGTACTTC. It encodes CASREGLAETQYF. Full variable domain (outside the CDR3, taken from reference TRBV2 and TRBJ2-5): EPEVTQTPSHQVTQMGQEVILRCVPISNHLYFYWYRQILGQKVEFLVSFYNNEISEKSEIFDDQFSVERPDGSNFTLKIRSTKLEDSAMYFCASREGLAETQYFGPGTRLLVL.

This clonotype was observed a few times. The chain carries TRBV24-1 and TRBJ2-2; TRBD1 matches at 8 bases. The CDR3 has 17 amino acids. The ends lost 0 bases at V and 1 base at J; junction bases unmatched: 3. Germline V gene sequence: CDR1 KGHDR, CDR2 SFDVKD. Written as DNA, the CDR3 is TGTGCCACCAGTGATTTGCATGACAGGGGGAACACCGGGGAGCTGTTTTTT. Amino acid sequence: CATSDLHDRGNTGELFF.

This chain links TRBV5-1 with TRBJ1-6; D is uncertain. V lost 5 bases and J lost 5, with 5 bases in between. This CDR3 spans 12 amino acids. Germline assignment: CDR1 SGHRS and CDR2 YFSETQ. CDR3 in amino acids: CASRENNSPLHF. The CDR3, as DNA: TGCGCCAGCAGGGAAAATAATTCACCCCTCCACTTT. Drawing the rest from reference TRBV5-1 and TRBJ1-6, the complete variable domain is KAGVTQTPRYLIKTRGQQVTLSCSPISGHRSVSWYQQTPGQGLQFLFEYFSETQRNKGNFPGRFSGRQFSNSRSEMNVSTLELGDSALYLCASRENNSPLHFGNGTRLTVT.

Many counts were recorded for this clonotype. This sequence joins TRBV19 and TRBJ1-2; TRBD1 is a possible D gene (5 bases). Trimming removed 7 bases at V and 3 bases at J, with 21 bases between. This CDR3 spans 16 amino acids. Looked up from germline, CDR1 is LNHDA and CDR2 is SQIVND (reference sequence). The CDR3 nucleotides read TGTGCCAGTAACGATCCCGGGCAAAGGGGAGACTATGGCTACACCTTC. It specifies CASNDPGQRGDYGYTF.

CDR3: CSARKGRYEQYF. The CDR3 DNA sequence: TGCAGTGCTAGGAAAGGGCGTTACGAGCAGTACTTC. This chain uses TRBV20-1 with TRBJ2-7, with unresolved D. The CDR3 sequence is 12 residues long. The germline V gene encodes CDR1 DFQATT and CDR2 SNEGSKA (reference sequence). The ends were cut back, 3 bases at V and 4 bases at J, with 10 bases in the middle.

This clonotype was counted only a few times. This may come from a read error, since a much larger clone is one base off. The CDR3 region is CAWSVVSYDQYF. CDR3 DNA: TGTGCCTGGAGTGTTGTAAGCTACGATCAGTACTTC. V and J are TRBV30 and TRBJ2-7; D uncertain. This CDR3 has 12 amino acids. CDR1 GTSNPN and CDR2 SVGIG come from the germline V gene (reference sequence).

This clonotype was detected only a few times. CDR3 amino acids: CASSPPTGEGETQYF. CDR3 DNA: TGTGCCAGCAGTCCTCCTACGGGCGAAGGAGAGACCCAGTACTTC. The chain couples TRBV7-3 to TRBJ2-5, with D uncertain. V was shortened by 6 bases and J by 4 bases, with 18 bases between the two germline ends. The CDR3 length is 15 residues. CDR1 is SGHTA, CDR2 FQGTGA, per germline. Based on the CDR3 plus reference TRBV7-3 and TRBJ2-5, the full variable domain is GAGVSQTPSNKVTEKGKYVELRCDPISGHTALYWYRQSLGQGPEFLIYFQGTGAADDSGLPNDRFFAVRPEGSVSTLKIQRTERGDSAVYLCASSPPTGEGETQYFGPGTRLLVL.

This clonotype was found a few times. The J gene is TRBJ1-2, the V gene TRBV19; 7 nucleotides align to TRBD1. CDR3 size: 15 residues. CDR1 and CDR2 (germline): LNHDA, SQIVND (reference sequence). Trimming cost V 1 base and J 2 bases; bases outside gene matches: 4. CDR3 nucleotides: TGTGCCAGTAGTATAGGGACAGGAGAGAACTATGGCTACACCTTC. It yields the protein CASSIGTGENYGYTF.

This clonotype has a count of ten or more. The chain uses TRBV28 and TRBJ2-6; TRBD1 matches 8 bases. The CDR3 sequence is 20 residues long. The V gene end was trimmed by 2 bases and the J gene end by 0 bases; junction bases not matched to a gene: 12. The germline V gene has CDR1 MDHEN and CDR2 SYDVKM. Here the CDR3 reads CASSLGRGRAYFSGANVLTF. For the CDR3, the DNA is TGTGCCAGCAGTTTAGGCAGGGGGCGGGCATACTTCTCTGGGGCCAACGTCCTGACTTTC.

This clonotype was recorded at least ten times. As DNA, the CDR3 is TGTGCCAGCAGCGTAGCCACGAACACCTACGAGCAGTACTTC. Translated: CASSVATNTYEQYF. This rearrangement joins TRBV9 to TRBJ2-7; D is ambiguous. The CDR3 is 14 amino acids. Germline-derived CDR1 and CDR2 are SGDLS and YYNGEE. The V gene lost 0 bases and the J gene lost 2 bases, with 9 bases spanning the gap.

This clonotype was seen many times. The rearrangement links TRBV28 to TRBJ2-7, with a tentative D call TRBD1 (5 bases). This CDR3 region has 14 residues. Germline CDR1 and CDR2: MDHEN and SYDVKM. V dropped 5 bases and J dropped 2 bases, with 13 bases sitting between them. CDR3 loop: CASSPSDRTYEQYF. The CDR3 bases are TGTGCCAGCAGTCCCTCAGACAGAACCTACGAGCAGTACTTC.

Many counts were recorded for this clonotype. CDR3 loop: CASTWTDSNQPQHF. The CDR3 DNA follows: TGTGCCAGCACCTGGACAGATAGCAATCAGCCCCAGCATTTT. The chain is built from TRBV6-1 and TRBJ1-5; possibly TRBD1 for D (6 bases). Germline CDR1 and CDR2: MNHNS and SASEGT. Trimming took off 7 bases at V and 0 bases at J, with 10 bases between the two ends. The CDR3 consists of 14 residues.

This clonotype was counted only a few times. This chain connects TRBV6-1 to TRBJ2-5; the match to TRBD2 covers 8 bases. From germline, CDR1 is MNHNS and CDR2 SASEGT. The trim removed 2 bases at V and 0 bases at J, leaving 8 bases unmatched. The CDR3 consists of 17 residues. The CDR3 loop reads CASSEWGLVAYQETQYF. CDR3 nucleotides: TGTGCCAGCAGTGAATGGGGACTAGTCGCGTACCAAGAGACCCAGTACTTC.

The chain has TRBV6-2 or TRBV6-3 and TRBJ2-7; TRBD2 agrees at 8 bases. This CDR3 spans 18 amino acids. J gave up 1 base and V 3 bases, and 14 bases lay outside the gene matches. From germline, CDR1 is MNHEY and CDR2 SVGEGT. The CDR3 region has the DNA TGTGCCAGCAGTTATTACCGTGGAGCGGGAGAAACGTCCTACGAGCAGTACTTC. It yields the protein CASSYYRGAGETSYEQYF.

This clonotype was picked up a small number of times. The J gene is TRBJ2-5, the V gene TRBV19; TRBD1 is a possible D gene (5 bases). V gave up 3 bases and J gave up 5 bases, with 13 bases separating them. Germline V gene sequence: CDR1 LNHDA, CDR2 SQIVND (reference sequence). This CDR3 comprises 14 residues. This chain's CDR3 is CASSIRKGRETQYF. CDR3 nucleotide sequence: TGTGCCAGTAGTATTCGCAAGGGGCGGGAGACCCAGTACTTC.

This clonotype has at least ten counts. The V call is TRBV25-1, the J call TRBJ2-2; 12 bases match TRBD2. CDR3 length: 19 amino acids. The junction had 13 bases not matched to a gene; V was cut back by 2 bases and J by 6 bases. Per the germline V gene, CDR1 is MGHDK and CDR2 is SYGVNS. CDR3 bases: TGTGCCAGCAGTGAAACCTTGGTCCCTAGCGGGAGGGCCTCCGGGGAGCTGTTTTTT. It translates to CASSETLVPSGRASGELFF.

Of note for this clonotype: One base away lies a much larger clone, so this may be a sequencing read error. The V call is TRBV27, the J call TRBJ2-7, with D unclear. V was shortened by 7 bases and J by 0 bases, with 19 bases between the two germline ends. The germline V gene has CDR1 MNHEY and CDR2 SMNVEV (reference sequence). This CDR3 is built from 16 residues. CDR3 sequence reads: CASNWAGARYSYEQYF. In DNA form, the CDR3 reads TGTGCCAGCAATTGGGCAGGCGCGAGATACTCCTACGAGCAGTACTTC.

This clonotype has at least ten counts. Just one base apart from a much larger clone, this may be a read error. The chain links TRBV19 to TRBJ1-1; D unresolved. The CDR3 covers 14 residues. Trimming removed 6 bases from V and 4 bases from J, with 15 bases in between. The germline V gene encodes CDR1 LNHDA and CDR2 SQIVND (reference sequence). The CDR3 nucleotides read TGTGCCAGTAGCGATAAGACCCTGCTCACTGAAGCTTTCTTT. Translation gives CASSDKTLLTEAFF.

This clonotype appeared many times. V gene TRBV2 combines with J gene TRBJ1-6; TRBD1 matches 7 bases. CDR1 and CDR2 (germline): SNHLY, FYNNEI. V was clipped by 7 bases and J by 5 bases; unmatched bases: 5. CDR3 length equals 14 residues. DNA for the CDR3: TGTGCCAGCATGAAGACAGGGAATAATTCACCCCTCCACTTT. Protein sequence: CASMKTGNNSPLHF.

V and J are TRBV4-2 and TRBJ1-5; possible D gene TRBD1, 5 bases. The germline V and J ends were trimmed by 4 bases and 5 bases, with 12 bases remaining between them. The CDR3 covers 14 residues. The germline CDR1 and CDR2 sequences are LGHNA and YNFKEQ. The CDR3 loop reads CASSRRDGDQPQHF. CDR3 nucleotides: TGTGCCAGCAGCCGCCGGGACGGCGATCAGCCCCAGCATTTT.

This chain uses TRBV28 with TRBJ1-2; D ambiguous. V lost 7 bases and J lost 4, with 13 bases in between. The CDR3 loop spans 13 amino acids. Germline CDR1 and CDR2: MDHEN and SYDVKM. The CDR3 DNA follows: TGTGCCAGCAAGAACAGCTCTAGCTATGGCTACACCTTC. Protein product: CASKNSSSYGYTF.

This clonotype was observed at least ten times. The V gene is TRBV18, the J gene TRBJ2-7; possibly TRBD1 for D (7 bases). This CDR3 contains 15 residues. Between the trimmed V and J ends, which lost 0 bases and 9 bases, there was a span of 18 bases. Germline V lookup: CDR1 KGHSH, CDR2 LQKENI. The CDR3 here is CASSPPSQGDFGQYF. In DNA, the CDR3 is TGTGCCAGCTCACCACCTAGTCAGGGGGACTTCGGGCAGTACTTC.

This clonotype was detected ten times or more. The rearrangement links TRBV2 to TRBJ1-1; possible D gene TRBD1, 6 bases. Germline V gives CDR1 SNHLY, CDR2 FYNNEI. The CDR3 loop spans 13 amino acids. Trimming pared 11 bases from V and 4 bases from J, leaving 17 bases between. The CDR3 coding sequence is TGTGCCGCTCTATATACAGGGCCCACTGAAGCTTTCTTT. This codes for CAALYTGPTEAFF.

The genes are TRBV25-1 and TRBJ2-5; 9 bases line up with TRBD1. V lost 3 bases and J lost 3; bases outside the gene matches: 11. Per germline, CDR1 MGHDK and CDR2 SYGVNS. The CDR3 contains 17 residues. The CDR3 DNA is TGTGCCAGCAGTGACTCGGCGACGGGACAGGGCGAAGAGACCCAGTACTTC. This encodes CASSDSATGQGEETQYF.

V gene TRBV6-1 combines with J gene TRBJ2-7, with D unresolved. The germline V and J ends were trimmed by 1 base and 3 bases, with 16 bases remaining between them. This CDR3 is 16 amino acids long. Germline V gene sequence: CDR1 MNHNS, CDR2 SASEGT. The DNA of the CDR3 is TGTGCCAGCAGTGAAGGTCACAATTCGCTCGGCTACGAGCAGTACTTC. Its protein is CASSEGHNSLGYEQYF.

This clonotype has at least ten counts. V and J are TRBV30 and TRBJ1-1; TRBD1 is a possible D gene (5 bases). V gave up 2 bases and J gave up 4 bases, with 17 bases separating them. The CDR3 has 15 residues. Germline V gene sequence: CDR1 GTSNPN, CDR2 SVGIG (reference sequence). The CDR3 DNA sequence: TGTGCCTGGAGTTTGACCCGGGACGGCATCACTGAAGCTTTCTTT. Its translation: CAWSLTRDGITEAFF.

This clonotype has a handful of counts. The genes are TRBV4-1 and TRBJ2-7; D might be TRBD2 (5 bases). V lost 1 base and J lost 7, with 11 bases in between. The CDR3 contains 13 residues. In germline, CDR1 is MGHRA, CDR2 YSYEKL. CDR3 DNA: TGCGCCAGCAGCCAAGTCTACGGGGTTGAGCAGTACTTC. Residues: CASSQVYGVEQYF.

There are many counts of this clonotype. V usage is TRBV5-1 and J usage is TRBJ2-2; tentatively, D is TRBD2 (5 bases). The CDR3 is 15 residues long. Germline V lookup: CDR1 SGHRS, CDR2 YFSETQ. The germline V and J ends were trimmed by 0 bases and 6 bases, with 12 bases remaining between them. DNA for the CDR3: TGCGCCAGCAGCTTGGGTCTAGCCCCATCCGGGGAGCTGTTTTTT. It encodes CASSLGLAPSGELFF.

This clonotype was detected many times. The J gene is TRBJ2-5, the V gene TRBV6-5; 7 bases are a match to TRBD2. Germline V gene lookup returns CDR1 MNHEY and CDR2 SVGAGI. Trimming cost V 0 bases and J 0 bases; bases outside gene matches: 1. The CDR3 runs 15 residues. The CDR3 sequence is CASSYSGTNQETQYF. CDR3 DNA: TGTGCCAGCAGTTACTCCGGGACTAACCAAGAGACCCAGTACTTC.